This is a list of T cell receptor beta chains from one sample in a study of CD8 T cells in ankylosing spondylitis. A single record per CDR3 protein comes from TCRdb applying MiXCR to the 5' RACE reads. The sample lists some 40,000 distinct CDR3 sequences, roughly 3% occurring once. Input material: blood, either unsorted or a sorted T cell fraction (not recorded which). Receptors were obtained from a male donor with ankylosing spondylitis or in good health (not recorded which). Both conserved end residues are part of each CDR3. Each record gives: CDR3 protein, CDR3 DNA, D gene, V gene, J gene, clone size. D genes are given only for firm matches. A clone size is listed for some rows: how often the clone was seen (once, few, many), or a class if it is expanded.

CASSVAWGGRGNIQYF,TGTGCCAGCAGCGTAGCTTGGGGGGGGCGAGGAAACATTCAGTACTTC,NA,TRBV9,TRBJ2-4,many
CASSVSGSTGELFF,TGTGCCAGCAGCGTATCGGGGAGCACCGGGGAGCTGTTTTTT,NA,TRBV9,TRBJ2-2,many
CASSNTGERREKLFF,TGCGCCAGCAGCAACACAGGGGAAAGAAGGGAAAAACTGTTTTTT,TRBD1,TRBV5-1,TRBJ1-4,many
CASSVEALGVQAFF,TGTGCCAGCAGCGTAGAAGCCCTTGGGGTGCAAGCTTTCTTT,NA,TRBV9,TRBJ1-1,many
CASSEKDRVATNEKLFF,TGTGCCAGCAGCGAAAAGGACAGGGTTGCAACTAATGAAAAACTGTTTTTT,TRBD1,TRBV9,TRBJ1-4,medium-sized
CASSVEGGGRETQYF,TGTGCCAGCAGCGTAGAAGGGGGCGGACGGGAGACCCAGTACTTC,TRBD1,TRBV9,TRBJ2-5,many
CASSVGWDQPQHF,TGTGCCAGCAGCGTAGGCTGGGACCAGCCCCAGCATTTT,NA,TRBV9,TRBJ1-5,many
CASSVGLAGNYIQYF,TGTGCCAGCAGCGTAGGACTAGCGGGGAACTACATTCAGTACTTC,TRBD2,TRBV9,TRBJ2-4,many
CASSVDGGSGSTQYF,TGTGCCAGCAGCGTAGATGGGGGCTCCGGGAGTACGCAGTATTTT,NA,TRBV9,TRBJ2-3,many
CASSPTGGTNNSPLHF,TGTGCCAGCAGCCCGACAGGGGGAACCAATAATTCACCCCTCCACTTT,TRBD1,TRBV9,TRBJ1-6,medium-sized
CASSVASEAGELFF,TGTGCCAGCAGCGTAGCTTCGGAGGCCGGGGAGCTGTTTTTT,NA,TRBV9,TRBJ2-2,many
CASSAGGEDYGYTF,TGTGCCAGCAGCGCAGGGGGCGAGGATTATGGCTACACCTTC,TRBD1,TRBV9,TRBJ1-2,many
CASSVSLNTEAFF,TGTGCCAGCAGCGTAAGCCTGAACACTGAAGCTTTCTTT,NA,TRBV9,TRBJ1-1,medium-sized
CASSPRTAYQETQYF,TGTGCCAGCAGCCCGCGTACAGCGTACCAAGAGACCCAGTACTTC,NA,TRBV9,TRBJ2-5,many
CASSVSSGFTGELFF,TGTGCCAGCAGCGTAAGCTCGGGTTTCACCGGGGAGCTGTTTTTT,NA,TRBV9,TRBJ2-2,many
CASSVAGQTINIQYF,TGTGCCAGCAGCGTAGCCGGACAAACGATAAACATTCAGTACTTC,NA,TRBV9,TRBJ2-4,many
CASSAGDRLYNEQFF,TGTGCCAGCAGCGCGGGGGACAGACTATACAATGAGCAGTTCTTC,NA,TRBV9,TRBJ2-1,many
CASTTLAAADTQYF,TGTGCCAGCACTACCCTAGCGGCGGCAGATACGCAGTATTTT,TRBD2,TRBV9,TRBJ2-3,many
CASNRTAGGHADTQYF,TGCGCCAGCAACCGCACGGCGGGAGGGCACGCAGATACGCAGTATTTT,TRBD2,TRBV10-1,TRBJ2-3,many
CASSASGTALYNEQFF,TGTGCCAGCAGCGCTTCCGGGACTGCGCTCTACAATGAGCAGTTCTTC,NA,TRBV9,TRBJ2-1,many
CASSVAVPGNTIYF,TGTGCCAGCAGCGTAGCTGTCCCTGGAAACACCATATATTTT,NA,TRBV9,TRBJ1-3,many
CASSVWQGAQETQYF,TGTGCCAGCAGCGTATGGCAGGGCGCCCAAGAGACCCAGTACTTC,NA,TRBV9,TRBJ2-5,many
CASSAEAIGNEQFF,TGTGCCAGCAGCGCAGAAGCTATAGGGAATGAGCAGTTCTTC,NA,TRBV9,TRBJ2-1,few
CASSVEAAPGNTIYF,TGTGCCAGCAGCGTAGAGGCAGCTCCTGGAAACACCATATATTTT,NA,TRBV9,TRBJ1-3,many
CASSVTGQGANEQFF,TGTGCCAGCAGCGTTACGGGACAGGGGGCAAATGAGCAGTTCTTC,TRBD1,TRBV9,TRBJ2-1,many
CASSVAGLDSPLHF,TGTGCCAGCAGCGTAGCAGGGCTGGATTCACCCCTCCACTTT,NA,TRBV9,TRBJ1-6,many
CASSVGVDSNQPQHF,TGTGCCAGCAGCGTCGGTGTAGATAGCAATCAGCCCCAGCATTTT,NA,TRBV9,TRBJ1-5,many
CASSVAGSQFGTDTQYF,TGTGCCAGCAGCGTAGCGGGCAGCCAGTTCGGTACAGATACGCAGTATTTT,NA,TRBV9,TRBJ2-3,many
CASSGLGTSGQETQYF,TGTGCCAGCAGCGGCCTCGGGACTAGCGGGCAAGAGACCCAGTACTTC,TRBD2,TRBV9,TRBJ2-5,many
CASSVAAGLQETQYF,TGTGCCAGCAGCGTAGCGGCGGGACTACAAGAGACCCAGTACTTC,TRBD2,TRBV9,TRBJ2-5,many
CASSAIAGTDTQYF,TGTGCCAGCAGCGCCATTGCTGGCACAGATACGCAGTATTTT,NA,TRBV9,TRBJ2-3,many
CASSARTGFGSPLHF,TGTGCCAGCAGCGCTCGGACAGGGTTTGGTTCACCCCTCCACTTT,TRBD1,TRBV9,TRBJ1-6,many
CASSPLGWTSTDTQYF,TGTGCCAGCAGCCCTCTGGGATGGACTAGCACAGATACGCAGTATTTT,NA,TRBV9,TRBJ2-3,NA
CASSPIEVPPTNEKLFF,TGTGCCAGCAGCCCCATTGAAGTGCCACCAACTAATGAAAAACTGTTTTTT,NA,TRBV9,TRBJ1-4,many
CASSVIPAGAGNTIYF,TGTGCCAGCAGCGTTATACCAGCAGGCGCTGGAAACACCATATATTTT,NA,TRBV9,TRBJ1-3,many
CASSVDAGGYNEQFF,TGTGCCAGCAGCGTAGACGCGGGAGGCTACAATGAGCAGTTCTTC,TRBD2,TRBV9,TRBJ2-1,many
CASSVAVRGDPTSQYF,TGTGCCAGCAGCGTAGCAGTCCGTGGTGACCCCACTTCGCAGTATTTT,NA,TRBV9,TRBJ2-3,many
CASSVDPGGGMNTEAFF,TGTGCCAGCAGCGTAGACCCCGGAGGGGGGATGAACACTGAAGCTTTCTTT,NA,TRBV9,TRBJ1-1,medium-sized
CASSVAGLVQDTQYF,TGTGCCAGCAGCGTAGCGGGACTAGTCCAAGATACGCAGTATTTT,TRBD2,TRBV9,TRBJ2-3,many
CASSASGSLAKNIQYF,TGTGCCAGCAGCGCTTCAGGTTCGCTAGCCAAAAACATTCAGTACTTC,NA,TRBV9,TRBJ2-4,many
CASSGGVPYNSPLHF,TGTGCCAGCAGCGGGGGGGTTCCTTATAATTCACCCCTCCACTTT,NA,TRBV9,TRBJ1-6,many
CASSVALDRGEAFF,TGTGCCAGCAGCGTAGCCTTGGACAGGGGTGAAGCTTTCTTT,TRBD1,TRBV9,TRBJ1-1,many
CASSVRQHTGELFF,TGTGCCAGCAGCGTAAGGCAGCACACCGGGGAGCTGTTTTTT,NA,TRBV9,TRBJ2-2,many
CASSLQSGELFF,TGTGCCAGCAGCCTACAGAGCGGGGAGCTGTTTTTT,NA,TRBV9,TRBJ2-2,many
CASSAETGELFF,TGTGCCAGCAGCGCAGAAACCGGGGAGCTGTTTTTT,NA,TRBV9,TRBJ2-2,many
CASSVDLGLNTDTQYF,TGTGCCAGCAGCGTAGATCTGGGACTTAACACAGATACGCAGTATTTT,NA,TRBV9,TRBJ2-3,many
CASSAYQLAGVVDTQYF,TGTGCCAGCAGCGCCTACCAACTAGCGGGAGTTGTAGATACGCAGTATTTT,TRBD2,TRBV9,TRBJ2-3,many
CASSVGGQVNSPLHF,TGTGCCAGCAGCGTAGGGGGGCAGGTTAATTCACCCCTCCACTTT,NA,TRBV9,TRBJ1-6,many
CASSPGTGGVDTQYF,TGTGCCAGCAGCCCCGGGACAGGGGGCGTGGATACGCAGTATTTT,TRBD1,TRBV9,TRBJ2-3,many
CASSVVGISGELFF,TGTGCCAGCAGCGTAGTAGGTATCTCCGGGGAGCTGTTTTTT,NA,TRBV9,TRBJ2-2,NA
CASSASNAGGSSGANVLTF,TGTGCCAGCAGCGCTTCAAATGCAGGGGGGTCCTCTGGGGCCAACGTCCTGACTTTC,NA,TRBV9,TRBJ2-6,many